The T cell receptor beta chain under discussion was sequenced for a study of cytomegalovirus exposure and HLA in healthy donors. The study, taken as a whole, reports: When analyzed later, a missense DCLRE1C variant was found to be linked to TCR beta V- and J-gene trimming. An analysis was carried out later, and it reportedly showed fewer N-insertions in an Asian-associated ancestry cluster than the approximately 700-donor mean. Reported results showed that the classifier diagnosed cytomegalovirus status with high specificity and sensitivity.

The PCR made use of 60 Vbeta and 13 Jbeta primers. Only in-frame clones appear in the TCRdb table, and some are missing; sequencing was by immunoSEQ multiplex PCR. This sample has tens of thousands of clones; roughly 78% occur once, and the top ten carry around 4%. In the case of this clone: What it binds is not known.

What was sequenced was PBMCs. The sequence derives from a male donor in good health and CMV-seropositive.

This chain's CDR3 is CASSLGQTINQETQYF. CDR3 sequence (DNA): TGTGCCAGCAGCCTCGGACAGACTATCAACCAAGAGACCCAGTACTTC. The chain has TRBV13 and TRBJ2-5; D is possibly TRBD1 (6 bases). This CDR3 has 16 amino acids. Germline V gives CDR1 PRHDT, CDR2 FYEKMQ (reference sequence). Trimming removed 5 bases from V and 0 bases from J, with 16 bases in between.